The T cell receptor beta chain described here comes from a study of beta chain features in type 1 diabetes. Overall study findings and caveats: No resolution was reached here on whether HLA type influences TCRB rearrangement. Fewer insertions but more deletions were seen at VDJ junctions in type 1 diabetes patients. Type 1 diabetes patients had TCRB CDR3s that were shorter (moderately but significantly so) in all four CD4+ subsets.

Germline values: CDR1 SGHNT, CDR2 YYREEE (reference sequence). The CDR3 has 16 residues. V shed 2 bases and J 0 bases; nucleotides not matched to a gene: 6. One heparinised blood draw averaging around 100 mL was given by each donor. Reverse transcribing all isolated RNA meant expressed TCRB transcripts were sequenced. Clones were sequenced by immunoSEQ multiplex PCR, and TCRdb holds only the in-frame ones, with some missing. The sample lists around 250,000 clones; around 14% were seen once. With respect to this clone: The target antigen is unknown.

This TCR derives from a young man with type 1 diabetes. Sequencing input: naive CD4+ T cells from blood. The chain is built from TRBV5-4 and TRBJ2-3, with TRBD1 identical over 7 bases. This CDR3 reads CASSFTTGASTDTQYF. The CDR3 DNA is TGTGCCAGCAGCTTTACAACAGGGGCGAGCACAGATACGCAGTATTTT. The full variable domain, with the rest looked up from reference TRBV5-4 and TRBJ2-3, is ETGVTQSPTHLIKTRGQQVTLRCSSQSGHNTVSWYQQALGQGPQFIFQYYREEENGRGNFPPRFSGLQFPNYSSELNVNALELDDSALYLCASSFTTGASTDTQYFGPGTRLTVL.